The 21 T cell receptor beta chains given below trace back to one sample, sequenced in a study of sequential checkpoint blockade in melanoma. Treatment meaning: randomized to nivolumab then ipilimumab (arm A) or the reverse (arm B). Assay: immunoSEQ multiplex PCR; the TCRdb copy retains only in-frame clones and omits some. This sample has about 40,000 clones, with more than 80% found just once. This specimen consisted of CD8+ T cells sorted from blood (inferred from file names), obtained from a patient given nivolumab and ipilimumab in sequence. Receptors were obtained from a human donor with melanoma.

The rearrangement joins TRBV7-9 to TRBJ1-3; D perhaps matches TRBD1 (6 bases). The CDR3 length is 14 residues. Germline assignment: CDR1 SEHNR and CDR2 FQNEAQ (reference sequence). V gave up 5 bases and J gave up 7 bases, with 15 bases separating them. CDR3 sequence: CASSPRDKRNTIYF. CDR3 coding DNA: TGTGCCAGCAGCCCCCGGGACAAGAGGAACACCATATATTTT.

CDR3 DNA: TGTGCCTGGAGTGTAGGGCAGGGTTATGGTGAGCAGTTCTTC. As protein: CAWSVGQGYGEQFF. The rearrangement links TRBV30 to TRBJ2-1; D possibly corresponds to TRBD1 (5 bases). The CDR3 consists of 14 residues. V dropped 0 bases and J dropped 9 bases, with 15 bases sitting between them. Germline V gene sequence: CDR1 GTSNPN, CDR2 SVGIG (reference sequence).

The V call is TRBV6-5, the J call TRBJ1-5; 7 positions match TRBD1. Unmatched junction bases numbered 1, after V lost 5 bases and J lost 3 bases. The germline CDR1 and CDR2 sequences are MNHEY and SVGAGI. The CDR3 is made up of 13 amino acids. The CDR3, as DNA: TGTGCCAGCAGTGGGACAGTCAATCAGCCCCAGCATTTT. Its protein is CASSGTVNQPQHF.

The rearrangement joins TRBV7-9 to TRBJ1-2; 7 nucleotides agree with TRBD1. The V segment lost 8 bases and the J segment 0 bases; nucleotides outside the gene matches: 3. Per germline, CDR1 SEHNR and CDR2 FQNEAQ (reference sequence). The CDR3 extends over 13 amino acids. The CDR3 DNA is TGTGCCAGCGGAGGGGGCCCTAACTATGGCTACACCTTC. It yields the protein CASGGGPNYGYTF.

The chain couples TRBV27 to TRBJ1-3; 8 bases match TRBD1. CDR3 length: 16 amino acids. Trimming took 6 bases from V and 0 from J; bases not matched to a gene: 7. Germline assignment: CDR1 MNHEY and CDR2 SMNVEV (reference sequence). The CDR3 sequence: CASSPTGGDSGNTIYF. CDR3 in DNA: TGTGCCAGCAGCCCAACAGGGGGAGACTCTGGAAACACCATATATTTT.

V and J are TRBV27 and TRBJ1-5; the D gene is possibly TRBD1 (5 bases). Germline CDR1 MNHEY, CDR2 SMNVEV (reference sequence). The CDR3 totals 17 residues. The V gene lost 3 bases and the J gene lost 2 bases, with 17 bases spanning the gap. This CDR3 is CASSFQGGEEGNQPQHF. The DNA for the CDR3 is TGTGCCAGCAGTTTCCAGGGAGGAGAGGAAGGCAATCAGCCCCAGCATTTT.

This sequence joins TRBV10-3 and TRBJ2-1, with 8 bases that match TRBD1. The V segment lost 6 bases and the J segment 8 bases; nucleotides outside the gene matches: 9. Per germline, CDR1 ENHRY and CDR2 SYGVKD. The CDR3 covers 14 residues. CDR3 protein: CAIRNEDRGDEQFF. The CDR3 DNA follows: TGTGCCATCAGGAACGAAGACAGGGGAGATGAGCAGTTCTTC.

The table lists this clone with a few counts. This CDR3 is CASSLDGGQIWFF. The CDR3 bases are TGTGCCAGCAGCTTAGACGGAGGACAGATCTGGTTCTTC. The V and J genes are TRBV7-3 and TRBJ2-1; possibly TRBD1 for D (6 bases). Trimming pared 2 bases from V and 15 bases from J, leaving 17 bases between. The CDR3 is 13 residues long. CDR1 is SGHTA and CDR2 is FQGTGA in the germline V gene.

This chain links TRBV4-3 with TRBJ2-3; TRBD2 matches 9 bases. Germline V lookup: CDR1 LGHNA, CDR2 YSLEER. The CDR3 consists of 17 residues. With V trimmed by 0 bases and J by 6 bases, 10 bases remained unmatched. This CDR3 is CASSQDSRGRVSDTQYF. The DNA for the CDR3 is TGCGCCAGCAGCCAAGATTCTCGCGGGAGGGTTTCCGATACGCAGTATTTT.

The chain uses TRBV7-9 and TRBJ2-5; D gene ambiguous. Germline V gives CDR1 SEHNR, CDR2 FQNEAQ (reference sequence). The CDR3 totals 14 residues. V dropped 7 bases and J dropped 2 bases, with 14 bases sitting between them. CDR3: CASTTVLIQETQYF. In DNA, the CDR3 is TGTGCCAGCACCACCGTACTTATTCAAGAGACCCAGTACTTC.

The chain carries TRBV10-3 and TRBJ2-7; TRBD1 agrees at 9 bases. Germline V gene data show CDR1 as ENHRY and CDR2 as SYGVKD. Unmatched junction bases numbered 5, after V lost 10 bases and J lost 1 base. The CDR3 has 13 residues. The CDR3, as DNA: TGTGCCAACGGACAGGGGCCGTCCTACGAGCAGTACTTC. Translating gives CANGQGPSYEQYF.

The chain has TRBV4-1 and TRBJ2-1; 9 bases map to TRBD2. CDR3 length equals 17 residues. Germline-derived CDR1 and CDR2 are MGHRA and YSYEKL. The V segment lost 0 bases and the J segment 6 bases; nucleotides outside the gene matches: 9. The CDR3 DNA follows: TGCGCCAGCAGCCAAGAAGTGAGTCTAGCGGGGATCAATGAGCAGTTCTTC. This sequence encodes CASSQEVSLAGINEQFF.

The chain is built from TRBV6-5 and TRBJ2-7; unclear D gene. CDR1 and CDR2 from the germline V gene are MNHEY and SVGAGI. This CDR3 has 13 residues. V dropped 6 bases and J dropped 1 base, with 10 bases sitting between them. The CDR3 DNA reads as TGTGCCAGCAGACAGACCGGATCCTACGAGCAGTACGTC. This gives the protein CASRQTGSYEQYV.

This chain joins TRBV7-6 and TRBJ2-1; D is possibly TRBD2 (6 bases). This CDR3 region has 15 residues. CDR1 is SGHVS and CDR2 is FNYEAQ in the germline V gene. V lost 1 base and J 6 bases, leaving 13 bases between the germline ends. CDR3 coding DNA: TGTGCCAGCAGCTTAGGGGCAGGGAGGAGCAATGAGCAGTTCTTC. This sequence encodes CASSLGAGRSNEQFF.

This rearrangement joins TRBV7-9 to TRBJ1-2; D is uncertain. Germline V gives CDR1 SEHNR, CDR2 FQNEAQ (reference sequence). Trimming cost V 5 bases and J 7 bases, with 14 bases left between them. The CDR3 runs 13 residues. The CDR3 loop is CASSPREGSGYTF. The CDR3 DNA is TGTGCCAGCAGCCCACGGGAGGGAAGTGGCTACACCTTC.

The chain links TRBV5-1 to TRBJ2-2, with TRBD1 matching 7 bases. J gave up 4 bases and V 4 bases, and 19 bases lay outside the gene matches. The CDR3 sequence is 19 residues long. Per germline, CDR1 SGHRS and CDR2 YFSETQ. CDR3 sequence reads: CASSPGPGTAKGTTGELFF. The CDR3 DNA reads as TGCGCCAGCAGCCCGGGTCCCGGGACAGCAAAAGGGACCACCGGGGAGCTGTTTTTT. The whole variable domain, remainder taken from reference TRBV5-1 and TRBJ2-2, is KAGVTQTPRYLIKTRGQQVTLSCSPISGHRSVSWYQQTPGQGLQFLFEYFSETQRNKGNFPGRFSGRQFSNSRSEMNVSTLELGDSALYLCASSPGPGTAKGTTGELFFGEGSRLTVL.

V is TRBV2 and J is TRBJ2-2, with D hard to call. The germline V gene encodes CDR1 SNHLY and CDR2 FYNNEI. The V end lost 4 bases, the J end lost 2 bases, and 8 bases lay between the germline ends. The CDR3 length is 14 residues. CDR3 sequence: CASSAPTNTGELFF. CDR3 nucleotide sequence: TGTGCCAGCAGTGCCCCTACCAACACCGGGGAGCTGTTTTTT.

The V gene is TRBV5-1, the J gene TRBJ2-7; TRBD2 might be the D (5 bases). Trimming shortened V by 3 bases and J by 2 bases, and 9 bases separated the two germline ends. The V gene's germline CDR1 is SGHRS and CDR2 YFSETQ. This CDR3 is 13 amino acids long. The CDR3 spells CASSSGITYEQYF. The CDR3 DNA reads as TGCGCCAGCAGCTCCGGGATAACCTACGAGCAGTACTTC.

The CDR3 sequence: CASRSLRETQYF. CDR3 coding DNA: TGTGCCAGCAGATCTCTCAGGGAGACCCAGTACTTC. This chain links TRBV7-6 with TRBJ2-5, with unresolved D. The CDR3 is made up of 12 amino acids. V was shortened by 6 bases and J by 5 bases, with 10 bases between the two germline ends. Germline lookup yields CDR1 SGHVS and CDR2 FNYEAQ.

V usage is TRBV2 and J usage is TRBJ2-7, with D tentatively TRBD2 (5 bases). CDR3 length: 14 amino acids. CDR1 is SNHLY, CDR2 FYNNEI, per germline. Trimming removed 4 bases at V and 1 base at J, with 11 bases between. CDR3: CASSGPEESYEQYF. CDR3 nucleotides: TGTGCCAGCAGTGGGCCGGAGGAGTCCTACGAGCAGTACTTC. Full variable domain (rest looked up from reference TRBV2 and TRBJ2-7): EPEVTQTPSHQVTQMGQEVILRCVPISNHLYFYWYRQILGQKVEFLVSFYNNEISEKSEIFDDQFSVERPDGSNFTLKIRSTKLEDSAMYFCASSGPEESYEQYFGPGTRLTVT.

V gene TRBV7-2 combines with J gene TRBJ2-3; 7 bases are a match to TRBD2. This CDR3 is built from 15 residues. The germline CDR1 and CDR2 sequences are SGHTA and FQGNSA. Trimming took 1 base from V and 2 from J; bases not matched to a gene: 3. CDR3 DNA sequence: TGTGCCAGCAGCTTAGTGGGGGACTACACAGATACGCAGTATTTT. Protein product: CASSLVGDYTDTQYF.